Shown below are 10 T cell receptor beta chains from a single sample sequenced in a study of T-cell reconstitution after alpha-beta-depleted transplantation in children. For TCRbeta, the library was prepared with unique molecular identifiers. Via MiXCR, TCRdb re-called the PCR reads, giving one row per CDR3 protein. The sample has 200,000 to 250,000 distinct CDR3 sequences; around 9.2% are singletons. The sample consisted of PBMCs, mostly from graft donor cells, taken 360 days after TCRalphabeta/CD19-depleted stem cell transplant. The source is a male patient between 2 and 9 years old who had a stem cell transplant for acute myeloid leukemia, so the T cells may come from the graft donor.

This clonotype was seen repeatedly, ten times or more. The V and J genes are TRBV7-9 and TRBJ2-7; 7 nucleotides match TRBD1. The CDR3 totals 15 residues. CDR1 and CDR2 from the germline V gene are SEHNR and FQNEAQ (reference sequence). The V gene end was trimmed by 4 bases and the J gene end by 2 bases; junction bases not matched to a gene: 8. The CDR3 sequence is CASSSNTGAPYEQYF. CDR3 sequence (DNA): TGTGCCAGCAGCTCGAACACAGGGGCCCCCTACGAGCAGTACTTC.

At least ten counts were recorded for this clonotype. V gene TRBV4-3 combines with J gene TRBJ2-3; 13 nucleotides match TRBD2. The CDR3 contains 17 residues. The junction had 8 bases not matched to a gene; V was cut back by 3 bases and J by 5 bases. Germline-derived CDR1 and CDR2 are LGHNA and YSLEER. CDR3 DNA sequence: TGCGCCAGCAGCCATTTACTAGCGGGAGGGCCGGGAGATACGCAGTATTTT. Its translation is CASSHLLAGGPGDTQYF.

This clonotype was detected many times. The rearrangement joins TRBV4-2 to TRBJ2-2; D gene ambiguous. The CDR3 runs 13 residues. With 4 bases removed from V and 7 bases from J, the gap between germline ends came to 10 bases. CDR1 is LGHNA and CDR2 is YNFKEQ in the germline V gene. The DNA of the CDR3 is TGTGCCAGCAGCCCCAGACCCGGCGGGGAGCTGTTTTTT. It yields the protein CASSPRPGGELFF.

This clonotype was observed a handful of times. The genes are TRBV5-1 and TRBJ1-2; TRBD1 is a possible D gene (5 bases). Trimming took off 2 bases at V and 4 bases at J, with 15 bases between the two ends. Germline CDR1 is SGHRS and CDR2 is YFSETQ. The CDR3 has 15 residues. This chain's CDR3 is CASSLVGDRGYGYTF. The CDR3 DNA reads as TGCGCCAGCAGCTTAGTGGGGGACCGAGGCTATGGCTACACCTTC. Filled out from reference TRBV5-1 and TRBJ1-2, the complete variable domain reads KAGVTQTPRYLIKTRGQQVTLSCSPISGHRSVSWYQQTPGQGLQFLFEYFSETQRNKGNFPGRFSGRQFSNSRSEMNVSTLELGDSALYLCASSLVGDRGYGYTFGSGTRLTVV.

The table lists this clonotype with many counts. The chain links TRBV18 to TRBJ2-5; possibly TRBD1 for D (6 bases). The CDR3 consists of 16 residues. V gave up 3 bases and J gave up 2 bases, with 16 bases separating them. Germline loops: CDR1 KGHSH, CDR2 LQKENI. DNA for the CDR3: TGTGCCAGCTCACCGGAGACGGACAGCTTTCAAGAGACCCAGTACTTC. Translating it yields CASSPETDSFQETQYF.

The CDR3 bases are TGTGCCAGCAGTTCAGCGTCCTACGAGCAGTACTTC. Its protein product is CASSSASYEQYF. V gene TRBV6-2 or TRBV6-3 combines with J gene TRBJ2-7; D not certain. CDR3 size: 12 residues. Between the trimmed V and J ends, which lost 4 bases and 1 base, there was a span of 5 bases. Looked up from germline, CDR1 is MNHEY and CDR2 is SVGEGT.

This clonotype was seen more than once but under ten times. The genes are TRBV9 and TRBJ2-5, with TRBD2 identical over 11 bases. The CDR3 has 17 residues. V dropped 4 bases and J dropped 2; count of bases not matched to a gene: 10. Germline V gene lookup returns CDR1 SGDLS and CDR2 YYNGEE. Written as DNA, the CDR3 is TGTGCCAGCAGCTTGGGTTGGGGGACTAGCGGTCAAGAGACCCAGTACTTC. This sequence encodes CASSLGWGTSGQETQYF.

This chain joins TRBV5-1 and TRBJ2-1, with D possibly TRBD1 on 6 matching bases. V lost 0 bases, J lost 7 bases, and 17 bases lay in between. The germline V gene encodes CDR1 SGHRS and CDR2 YFSETQ. This CDR3 region has 16 residues. The DNA for the CDR3 is TGCGCCAGCAGCTTGGTTGGGCCAGGGGAGTCGAATGAGCAGTTCTTC. Its protein product is CASSLVGPGESNEQFF.

This clonotype was seen many times. The chain recombines TRBV9 with TRBJ2-2, with 8 bases lining up with TRBD1. The V and J ends lost 3 bases and 6 bases, in that order; junction bases with no gene match: 10. This CDR3 region has 16 residues. In germline, CDR1 is SGDLS, CDR2 YYNGEE. The CDR3 sequence: CASSGGTGIMAGELFF. Here the CDR3 DNA reads TGTGCCAGCAGCGGTGGGACAGGTATAATGGCCGGGGAGCTGTTTTTT.

CDR3 sequence reads: CASSRGSVVSTDTQYF. DNA of the CDR3: TGTGCCAGCAGCAGAGGTTCAGTAGTTAGCACAGATACGCAGTATTTT. The V call is TRBV2, the J call TRBJ2-3, with D uncertain. Germline V lookup: CDR1 SNHLY, CDR2 FYNNEI. The CDR3 loop spans 16 amino acids. V lost 6 bases and J 0 bases, leaving 16 bases between the germline ends.